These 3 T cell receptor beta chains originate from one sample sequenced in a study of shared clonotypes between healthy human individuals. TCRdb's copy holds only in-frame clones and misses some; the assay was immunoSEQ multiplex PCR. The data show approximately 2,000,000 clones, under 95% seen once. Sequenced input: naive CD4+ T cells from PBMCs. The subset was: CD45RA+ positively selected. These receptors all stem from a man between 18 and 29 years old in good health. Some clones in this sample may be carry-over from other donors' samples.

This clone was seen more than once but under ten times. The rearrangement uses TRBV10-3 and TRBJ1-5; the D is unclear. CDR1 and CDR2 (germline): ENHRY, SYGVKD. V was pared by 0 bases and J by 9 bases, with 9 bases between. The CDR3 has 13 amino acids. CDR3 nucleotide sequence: TGTGCCATCAGTGAGTCGCAGGAGTGGCCCCAGCATTTT. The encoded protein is CAISESQEWPQHF.

CDR3 sequence: CASSQRVNTEAFF. Here the CDR3 DNA reads TGTGCCAGCAGTCAGCGAGTGAACACTGAAGCTTTCTTT. V gene TRBV6-1 combines with J gene TRBJ1-1, with D hard to call. There are 13 residues in the CDR3. Germline loops: CDR1 MNHNS, CDR2 SASEGT. Between the trimmed V and J ends, which lost 5 bases and 0 bases, there was a span of 7 bases.

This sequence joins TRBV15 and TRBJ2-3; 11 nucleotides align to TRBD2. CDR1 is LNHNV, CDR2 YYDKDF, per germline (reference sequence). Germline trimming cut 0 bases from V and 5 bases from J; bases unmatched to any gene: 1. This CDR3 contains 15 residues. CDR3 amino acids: CATSRDLAGGDTQYF. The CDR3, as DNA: TGTGCCACCAGCAGAGATCTAGCGGGAGGAGATACGCAGTATTTT.